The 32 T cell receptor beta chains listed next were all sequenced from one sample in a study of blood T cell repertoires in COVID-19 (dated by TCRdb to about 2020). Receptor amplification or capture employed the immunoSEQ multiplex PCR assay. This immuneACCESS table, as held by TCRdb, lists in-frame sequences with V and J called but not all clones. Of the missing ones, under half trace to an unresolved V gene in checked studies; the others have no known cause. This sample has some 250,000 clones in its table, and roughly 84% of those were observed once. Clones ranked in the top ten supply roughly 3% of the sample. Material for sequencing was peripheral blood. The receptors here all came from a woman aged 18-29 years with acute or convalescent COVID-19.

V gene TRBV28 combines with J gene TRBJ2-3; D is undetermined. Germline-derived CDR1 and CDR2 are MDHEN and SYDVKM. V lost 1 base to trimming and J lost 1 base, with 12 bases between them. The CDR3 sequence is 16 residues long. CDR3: CASSLLQASGTDTQYF. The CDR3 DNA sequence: TGTGCCAGCAGTTTATTGCAGGCCTCAGGCACAGATACGCAGTATTTT.

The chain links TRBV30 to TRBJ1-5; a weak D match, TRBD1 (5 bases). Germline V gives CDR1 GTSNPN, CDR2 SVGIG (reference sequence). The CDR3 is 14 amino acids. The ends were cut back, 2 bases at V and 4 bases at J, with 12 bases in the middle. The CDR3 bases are TGTGCCTGGAGTACCGGGGGAAGAAATCAGCCCCAGCATTTT. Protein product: CAWSTGGRNQPQHF.

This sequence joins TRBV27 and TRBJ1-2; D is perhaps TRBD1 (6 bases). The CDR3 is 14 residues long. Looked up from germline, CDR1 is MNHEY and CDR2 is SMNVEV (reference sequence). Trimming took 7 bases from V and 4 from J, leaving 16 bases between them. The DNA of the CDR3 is TGTGCCAGCAAAATAACCCAGGACAGCTATGGCTACACCTTC. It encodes CASKITQDSYGYTF.

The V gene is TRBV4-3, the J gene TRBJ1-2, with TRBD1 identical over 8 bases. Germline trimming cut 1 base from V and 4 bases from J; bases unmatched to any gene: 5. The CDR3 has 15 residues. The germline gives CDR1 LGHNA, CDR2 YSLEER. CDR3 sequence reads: CASSQGTGWAYGYTF. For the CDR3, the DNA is TGCGCCAGCAGCCAAGGGACAGGGTGGGCCTATGGCTACACCTTC.

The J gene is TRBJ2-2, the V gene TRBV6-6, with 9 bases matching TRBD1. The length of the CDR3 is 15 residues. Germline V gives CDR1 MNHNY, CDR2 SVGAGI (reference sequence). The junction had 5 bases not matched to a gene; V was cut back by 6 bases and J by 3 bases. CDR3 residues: CASSMTGGDTGELFF. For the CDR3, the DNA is TGTGCCAGCAGCATGACAGGGGGTGACACCGGGGAGCTGTTTTTT.

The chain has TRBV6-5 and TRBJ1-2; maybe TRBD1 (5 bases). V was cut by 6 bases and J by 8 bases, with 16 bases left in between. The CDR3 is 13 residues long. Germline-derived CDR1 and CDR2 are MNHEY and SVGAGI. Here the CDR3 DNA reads TGTGCCAGCAGCCGATGGGGGGAGGACGGCTACACCTTC. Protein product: CASSRWGEDGYTF.

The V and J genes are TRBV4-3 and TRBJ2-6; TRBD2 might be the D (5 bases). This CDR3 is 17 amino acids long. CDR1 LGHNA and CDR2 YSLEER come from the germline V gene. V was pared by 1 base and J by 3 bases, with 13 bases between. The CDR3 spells CASSQVSGRFGANVLTF. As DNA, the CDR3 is TGCGCCAGCAGCCAAGTAAGCGGAAGGTTTGGGGCCAACGTCCTGACTTTC.

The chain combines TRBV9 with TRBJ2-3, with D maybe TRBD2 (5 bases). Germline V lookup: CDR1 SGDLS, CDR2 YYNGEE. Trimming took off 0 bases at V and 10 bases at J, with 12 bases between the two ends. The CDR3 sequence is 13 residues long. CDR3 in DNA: TGTGCCAGCAGCGTAGATATTTCCGGGGCGCAGTATTTT. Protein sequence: CASSVDISGAQYF.

The CDR3 here is CASSCPDSEQGCNEQFF. CDR3 coding DNA: TGTGCCAGCAGCTGCCCGGACAGTGAGCAGGGTTGCAATGAGCAGTTCTTC. The chain couples TRBV7-9 to TRBJ2-1, with D perhaps TRBD1 (6 bases). This CDR3 spans 17 amino acids. The germline V gene encodes CDR1 SEHNR and CDR2 FQNEAQ (reference sequence). Trimming left V 4 bases short and J 6 bases short, with 22 bases between.

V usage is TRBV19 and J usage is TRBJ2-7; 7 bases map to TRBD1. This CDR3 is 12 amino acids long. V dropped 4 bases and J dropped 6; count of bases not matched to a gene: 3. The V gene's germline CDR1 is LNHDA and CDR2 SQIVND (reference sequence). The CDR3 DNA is TGTGCCAGTAGTACCTACAGGGGCGAGCAGTACTTC. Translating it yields CASSTYRGEQYF.

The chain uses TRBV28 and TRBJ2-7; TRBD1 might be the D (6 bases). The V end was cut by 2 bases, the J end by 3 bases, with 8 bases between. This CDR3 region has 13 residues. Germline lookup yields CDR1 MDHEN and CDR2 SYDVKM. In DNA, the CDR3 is TGTGCCAGCAGTTTAGACAGGCTCTACGAGCAGTACTTC. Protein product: CASSLDRLYEQYF.

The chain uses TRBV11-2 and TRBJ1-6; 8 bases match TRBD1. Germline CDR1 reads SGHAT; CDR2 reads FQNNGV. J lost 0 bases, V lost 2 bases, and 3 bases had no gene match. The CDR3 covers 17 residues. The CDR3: CASSLLTGASYNSPLHF. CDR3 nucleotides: TGTGCCAGCAGCTTACTGACAGGGGCCTCCTATAATTCACCCCTCCACTTT.

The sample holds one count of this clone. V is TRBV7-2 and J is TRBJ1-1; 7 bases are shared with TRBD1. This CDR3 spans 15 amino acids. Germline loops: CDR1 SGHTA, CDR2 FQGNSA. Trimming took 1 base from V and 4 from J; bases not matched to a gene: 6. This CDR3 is CASSLVSRGSTEAFF. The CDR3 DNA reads TGTGCCAGCAGCTTAGTCTCCAGGGGGAGCACTGAAGCTTTCTTT.

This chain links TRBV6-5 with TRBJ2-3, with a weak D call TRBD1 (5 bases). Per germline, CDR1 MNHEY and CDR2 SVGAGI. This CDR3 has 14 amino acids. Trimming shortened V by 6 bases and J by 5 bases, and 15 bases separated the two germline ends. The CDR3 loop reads CASSLGQGIDTQYF. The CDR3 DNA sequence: TGTGCCAGCAGCTTGGGGCAGGGAATAGATACGCAGTATTTT.

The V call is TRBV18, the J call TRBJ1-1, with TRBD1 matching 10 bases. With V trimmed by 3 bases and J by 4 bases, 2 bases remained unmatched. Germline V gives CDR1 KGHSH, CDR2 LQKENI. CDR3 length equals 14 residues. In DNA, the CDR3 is TGTGCCAGCTCACCGCGGACAGGGGGCACTGAAGCTTTCTTT. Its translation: CASSPRTGGTEAFF.

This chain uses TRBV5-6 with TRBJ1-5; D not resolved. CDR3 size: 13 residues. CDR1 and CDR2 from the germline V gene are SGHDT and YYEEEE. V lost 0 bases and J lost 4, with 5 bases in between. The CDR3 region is CASSLAQNQPQHF. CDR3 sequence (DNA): TGTGCCAGCAGCTTGGCCCAGAATCAGCCCCAGCATTTT.

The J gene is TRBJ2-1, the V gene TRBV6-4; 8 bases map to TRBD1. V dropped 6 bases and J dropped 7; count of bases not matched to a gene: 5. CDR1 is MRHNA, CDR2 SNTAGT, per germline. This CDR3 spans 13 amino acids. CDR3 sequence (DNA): TGTGCCAGCAGCGGACAGGGAGGAAATGAGCAGTTCTTC. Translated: CASSGQGGNEQFF.

The CDR3 sequence is CSASSPGLAGGLLSTGELFF. The CDR3 nucleotides read TGCAGTGCTAGTTCACCGGGACTAGCGGGAGGGCTCTTAAGCACCGGGGAGCTGTTTTTT. V usage is TRBV20-1 and J usage is TRBJ2-2, with 16 bases aligning to TRBD2. Germline CDR1 is DFQATT and CDR2 is SNEGSKA (reference sequence). This CDR3 has 20 residues. V was clipped by 3 bases and J by 4 bases; unmatched bases: 14.

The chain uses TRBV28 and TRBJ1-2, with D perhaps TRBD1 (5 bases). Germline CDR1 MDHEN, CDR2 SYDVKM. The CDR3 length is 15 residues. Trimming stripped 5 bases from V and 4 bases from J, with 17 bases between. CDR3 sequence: CASSLRKTASYGYTF. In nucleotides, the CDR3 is TGTGCCAGCAGTCTAAGGAAGACAGCCTCCTATGGCTACACCTTC.

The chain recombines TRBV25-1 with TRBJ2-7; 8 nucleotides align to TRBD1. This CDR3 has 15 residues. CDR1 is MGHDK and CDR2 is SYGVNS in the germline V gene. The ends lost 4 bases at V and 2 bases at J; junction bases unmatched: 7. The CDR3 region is CASSAVGQGPYEQYF. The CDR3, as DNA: TGTGCCAGCAGTGCCGTAGGACAGGGCCCCTACGAGCAGTACTTC.

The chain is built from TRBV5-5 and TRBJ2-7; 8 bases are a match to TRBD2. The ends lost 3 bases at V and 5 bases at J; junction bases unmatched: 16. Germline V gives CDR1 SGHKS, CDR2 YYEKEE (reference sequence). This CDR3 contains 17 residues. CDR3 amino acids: CASSSGRPGTRNNEQYF. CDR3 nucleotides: TGTGCCAGCAGCTCTGGTCGACCCGGGACTAGAAATAACGAGCAGTACTTC.

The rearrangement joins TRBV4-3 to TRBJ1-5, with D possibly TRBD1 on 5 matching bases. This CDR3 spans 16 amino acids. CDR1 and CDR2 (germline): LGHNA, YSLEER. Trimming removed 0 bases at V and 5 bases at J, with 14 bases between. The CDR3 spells CASSQDRGRADQPQHF. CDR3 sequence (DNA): TGCGCCAGCAGCCAAGATAGGGGTCGTGCAGATCAGCCCCAGCATTTT.

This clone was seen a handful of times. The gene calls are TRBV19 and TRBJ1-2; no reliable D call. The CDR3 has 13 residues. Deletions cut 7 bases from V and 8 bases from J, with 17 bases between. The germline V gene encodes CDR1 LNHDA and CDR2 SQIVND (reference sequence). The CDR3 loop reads CASNPFRDQGYTF. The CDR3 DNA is TGTGCCAGTAACCCTTTTCGGGATCAGGGCTACACCTTC.

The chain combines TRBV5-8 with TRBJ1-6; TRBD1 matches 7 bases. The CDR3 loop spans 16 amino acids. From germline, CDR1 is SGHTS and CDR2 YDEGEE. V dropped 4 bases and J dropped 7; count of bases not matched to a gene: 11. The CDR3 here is CASSRNMVRGNSPLHF. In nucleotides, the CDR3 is TGTGCCAGCAGCCGAAATATGGTCAGGGGGAATTCACCCCTCCACTTT.

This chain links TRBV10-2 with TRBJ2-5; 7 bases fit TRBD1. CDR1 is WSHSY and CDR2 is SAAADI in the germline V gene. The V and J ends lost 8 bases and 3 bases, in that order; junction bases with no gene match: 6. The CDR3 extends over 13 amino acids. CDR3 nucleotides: TGCGCCAGCGGAACGACAGGGAAAGAGACCCAGTACTTC. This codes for CASGTTGKETQYF.

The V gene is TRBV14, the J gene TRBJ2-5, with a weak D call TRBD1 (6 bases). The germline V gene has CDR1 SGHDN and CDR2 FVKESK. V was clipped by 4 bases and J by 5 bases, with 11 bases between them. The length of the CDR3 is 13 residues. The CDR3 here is CASSPAGEETQYF. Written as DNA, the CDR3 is TGTGCCAGCAGCCCGGCAGGGGAGGAGACCCAGTACTTC. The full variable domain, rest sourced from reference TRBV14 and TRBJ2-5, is EAGVTQFPSHSVIEKGQTVTLRCDPISGHDNLYWYRRVMGKEIKFLLHFVKESKQDESGMPNNRFLAERTGGTYSTLKVQPAELEDSGVYFCASSPAGEETQYFGPGTRLLVL.

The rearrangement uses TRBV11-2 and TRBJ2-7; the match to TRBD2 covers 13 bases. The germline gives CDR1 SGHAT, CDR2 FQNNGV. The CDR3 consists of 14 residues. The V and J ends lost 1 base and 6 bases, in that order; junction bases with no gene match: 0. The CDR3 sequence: CASSLGTSGSEQYF. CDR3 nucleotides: TGTGCCAGCAGCTTAGGGACTAGCGGGAGCGAGCAGTACTTC. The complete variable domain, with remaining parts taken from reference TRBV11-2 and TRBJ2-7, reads EAGVAQSPRYKIIEKRQSVAFWCNPISGHATLYWYQQILGQGPKLLIQFQNNGVVDDSQLPKDRFSAERLKGVDSTLKIQPAKLEDSAVYLCASSLGTSGSEQYFGPGTRLTVT.

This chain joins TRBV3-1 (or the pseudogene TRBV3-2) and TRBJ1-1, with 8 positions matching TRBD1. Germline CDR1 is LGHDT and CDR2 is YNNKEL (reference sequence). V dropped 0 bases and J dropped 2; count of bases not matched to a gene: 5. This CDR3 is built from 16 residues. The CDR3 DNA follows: TGTGCCAGCAGCCAAGAGGTGGACAGGGCAAACACTGAAGCTTTCTTT. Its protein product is CASSQEVDRANTEAFF.

Written as DNA, the CDR3 is TGTGCCAGCAGTTACACCCGGGAGGTTCTGACCTACGAGCAGTACTTC. This gives the protein CASSYTREVLTYEQYF. The rearrangement joins TRBV6-2 or TRBV6-3 to TRBJ2-7; 7 bases match TRBD2. Trimming at V came to 2 bases and at J to 2 bases, leaving 9 bases not matched to a gene. In germline, CDR1 is MNHEY, CDR2 SVGEGT. The CDR3 is 16 amino acids.

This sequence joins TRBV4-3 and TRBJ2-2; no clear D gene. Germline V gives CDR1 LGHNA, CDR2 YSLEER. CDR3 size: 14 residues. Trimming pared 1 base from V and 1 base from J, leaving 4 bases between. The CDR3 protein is CASSQVKNTGELFF. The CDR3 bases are TGCGCCAGCAGCCAAGTTAAGAACACCGGGGAGCTGTTTTTT.

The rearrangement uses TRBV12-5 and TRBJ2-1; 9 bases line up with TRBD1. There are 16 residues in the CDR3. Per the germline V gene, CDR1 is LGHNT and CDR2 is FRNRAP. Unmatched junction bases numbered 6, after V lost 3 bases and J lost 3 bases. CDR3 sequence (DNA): TGTGCTAGTGGTTTTAACACGGGACAGGGCTACAATGAGCAGTTCTTC. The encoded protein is CASGFNTGQGYNEQFF.

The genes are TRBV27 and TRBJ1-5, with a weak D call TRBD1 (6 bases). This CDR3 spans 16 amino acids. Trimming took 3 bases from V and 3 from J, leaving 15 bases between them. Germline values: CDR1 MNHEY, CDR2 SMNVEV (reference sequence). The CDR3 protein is CASSFLRGGLNQPQHF. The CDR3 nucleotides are TGTGCCAGCAGTTTCCTCAGGGGTGGCCTCAATCAGCCCCAGCATTTT.